This is a list of T cell receptor beta chains from one sample in a study of cytomegalovirus exposure and HLA in healthy donors. TCRdb keeps only in-frame clones here, not all; method: immunoSEQ multiplex PCR. The repertoire table contains 56,000 or so clones. The sample was PBMCs. The receptors come from a man in his forties in good health and CMV-seropositive. Each CDR3 is given with its conserved first and last residue. A D gene is named only where the DNA matches it firmly.

d_gene	v_gene	j_gene	CDR3nt	CDR3aa
NA	TRBV5-1	TRBJ2-3	TGCGCCAGCAGCACAGGACAACTCACAGATACGCAGTATTTT	CASSTGQLTDTQYF
NA	TRBV7-8	TRBJ1-6	TGTGCCAGCAGCCTGGGGCCTGGGGTCCCACCCCTCCACTTT	CASSLGPGVPPLHF
NA	TRBV28	TRBJ1-5	TGTGCCAGCAGGGAGGGACGCCTGGAGGGGCATTTT	CASREGRLEGHF
TRBD1	TRBV5-1	TRBJ2-5	TGCGCCAGCAGCTTAACCGGGACAGGTGGGGAGACCCAGTACTTC	CASSLTGTGGETQYF
TRBD2	TRBV30	TRBJ2-3	TGTGCCTGGAGAGCGGGAGAAGATACGCAGTATTTT	CAWRAGEDTQYF
TRBD1	TRBV4-1	TRBJ2-1	TGCGCCAGCAGCCAAAATCTCCACGGGGACAGGGGATACAATGAGCAGTTCTTC	CASSQNLHGDRGYNEQFF
NA	TRBV7-9	TRBJ1-4	TGTGCCAGCAGCTTAGCGTCTTCCACTAATGAAAAACTGTTTTTT	CASSLASSTNEKLFF
NA	TRBV18	TRBJ2-2	TGTGCCAGCTCCTACAGGGCGTCGCACACCGGGGAGCTGTTTTTT	CASSYRASHTGELFF
TRBD1	TRBV7-9	TRBJ2-1	TGTGCCAGCAGTCTATCGACAGGGGACAATGAGCAGTTCTTC	CASSLSTGDNEQFF
NA	TRBV5-3	TRBJ2-7	TGTGCCAGAAGCTTGGCCGAGGGTTTCCACGAGCAGTACTTC	CARSLAEGFHEQYF
NA	TRBV9	TRBJ2-1	TGTGCCAGCAGCGTTAATAGGTGGGTAGCGGCTTACAATGAGCAGTTCTTC	CASSVNRWVAAYNEQFF
NA	TRBV28	TRBJ1-1	TGTGCCACGGTGCAGGGTGACACTGAAGCTTTCTTT	CATVQGDTEAFF
TRBD1	TRBV28	TRBJ1-5	TGTGCCAGCAGTAACCTGAGGGGGACAGGGGGCGATCAGCCCCAGCATTTT	CASSNLRGTGGDQPQHF
NA	TRBV2	TRBJ1-5	TGTGCCAGCAGTGAAGGGCGGTATAGCAATCAGCCCCAGCATTTT	CASSEGRYSNQPQHF
TRBD1	TRBV30	TRBJ1-4	TGTGCCTGGAGTACCCGGGACAGGGGGCCGGCAACTAATGAAAAACTGTTTTTT	CAWSTRDRGPATNEKLFF
TRBD1	TRBV19	TRBJ1-2	TGTGCCAGTAAGACAGGGGGCAACTACGGCTACACCTTC	CASKTGGNYGYTF
NA	TRBV2	TRBJ1-1	TGTGCCAGCACCGCGACAGGCAATGAAGCTTTCTTT	CASTATGNEAFF
TRBD2	TRBV29-1	TRBJ2-1	TGCAGCGTACTGTTCGGGTTAGCGGGGTACAATGAGCAGTTCTTC	CSVLFGLAGYNEQFF
NA	TRBV23-1	TRBJ1-2	TGCGCCAGCAGTCAATCGAGGGGGGGACATGGCTATGGCTACACCTTC	CASSQSRGGHGYGYTF
NA	TRBV28	TRBJ1-2	TGTGCCAGCAGTTTTTCCGGTCTCTTTAACTATGGCTACACCTTC	CASSFSGLFNYGYTF
NA	TRBV2	TRBJ2-3	TGTGCCAGCAAAGCGGAGTACACAGATACGCAGTATTTT	CASKAEYTDTQYF
TRBD1	TRBV9	TRBJ1-2	TGTGCCAGCAGCGTAGAAACAGGGGATCGGTATGGCTACACCTTC	CASSVETGDRYGYTF
NA	TRBV9	TRBJ2-6	TGTGCCAGCAGCGTATTCGGGGGAGGATCTGGGGCCAACGTCCTGACTTTC	CASSVFGGGSGANVLTF
TRBD2	TRBV7-3	TRBJ2-1	TGTGCCAGCAGCCCAGCGGGACCCGGGGATGAGCAGTTCTTC	CASSPAGPGDEQFF
TRBD1	TRBV6-6	TRBJ2-5	TGTGCCAGCAGCCATACTCTCCGGGACAGGGGGTACTTC	CASSHTLRDRGYF
NA	TRBV6-6	TRBJ1-1	TGTGCCAGCAGACTACTATCACCGAACACTGAAGCTTTCTTT	CASRLLSPNTEAFF
TRBD2	TRBV29-1	TRBJ2-5	TGCAGCGGCCGACTAGCGGGAAGAGAGACCCAGTACTTC	CSGRLAGRETQYF
NA	TRBV11-3	TRBJ2-5	TGTGCCAGCAGCCAACAGGGAGGGGAGACCCAGTACTTC	CASSQQGGETQYF
NA	TRBV5-6	TRBJ2-3	TGTGCCAGCAGCCCGGGCGGGAGCACAGATACGCAGTATTTT	CASSPGGSTDTQYF
NA	TRBV7-8	TRBJ2-1	TGTGCCAGCAGCCCCAGGTCGGTAGCGGATTACAATGAGCAGTTCTTC	CASSPRSVADYNEQFF
TRBD2	TRBV9	TRBJ2-1	TGTGCCAGCAGCGTAGGAGGGACTAACAACAATGAGCAGTTCTTC	CASSVGGTNNNEQFF
NA	TRBV6-5	TRBJ1-4	TGTGCCAGCAGTTACCATTCAGGGAATCCTAATGAAAAACTGTTTTTT	CASSYHSGNPNEKLFF
NA	TRBV5-6	TRBJ1-2	TGTGCCAGCAGCTTTTATCCGACAGGTGACTATGGCTACACCTTC	CASSFYPTGDYGYTF
TRBD1	TRBV6-6	TRBJ1-2	TGTGCCAGCAACCACCGGGACAGGTCTTACTATGGCTACACCTTC	CASNHRDRSYYGYTF
TRBD2	TRBV5-1	TRBJ2-5	TGCGCCAGTACCACTAGCGGGGGGGCCTTGGAGACCCAGTACTTC	CASTTSGGALETQYF
TRBD1	TRBV29-1	TRBJ2-1	TGCAGCGTGGAGCTCCCGGGACAGTCCTACAATGAGCAGTTCTTC	CSVELPGQSYNEQFF
NA	TRBV5-4	TRBJ2-7	TGTGCCAGCAGTCTTAAACGGGAGTCTCACTACGAGCAGTACTTC	CASSLKRESHYEQYF
TRBD1	TRBV28	TRBJ1-4	TGTGCCAGCAGACGACAGGGGGGAGAAAAACTGTTTTTT	CASRRQGGEKLFF
NA	TRBV5-6	TRBJ2-3	TGTGCCAGCAGCTCCGAGAGCACAGATACGCAGTATTTT	CASSSESTDTQYF
NA	TRBV18	TRBJ1-4	TGTGCCAGCTCACCTCGACAGGCCGACGAGGGGAAACTGTTTTTT	CASSPRQADEGKLFF
NA	TRBV5-1	TRBJ2-7	TGCGCCAGCAGCTTGCAGGGTTACGAGCAGTACTTC	CASSLQGYEQYF
TRBD1	TRBV28	TRBJ2-7	TGTGCCAGCAATGAGGTTCAGGGGGCCTACGAGCAGTACTTC	CASNEVQGAYEQYF
NA	TRBV9	TRBJ2-2	TGTGCCAGCAGCCCCAGGGCAGGGCGATCGGACACCGGGGAGCTGTTTTTT	CASSPRAGRSDTGELFF
TRBD2	TRBV6-1	TRBJ2-7	TGTGCCAGCAGTGAAGCTAGCGGGAGCTCCTACGAGCAGTACTTC	CASSEASGSSYEQYF
TRBD1	TRBV10-3	TRBJ2-3	TGTGCCATCAGTCAGGGGGACACAGATACGCAGTATTTT	CAISQGDTDTQYF
TRBD1	TRBV11-1	TRBJ2-7	TGTGCCAGCAGCTGGGAAGGGGGCGAGTACGAGCAGTACTTC	CASSWEGGEYEQYF